This TCR beta chain was captured in a study of CD8+CD57+ T cells in acquired aplastic anemia. Study context: Across the sorted CD4+ and CD8+ cells, DNA amounts averaged 3.2 ug.

There are many counts of this clonotype. The antigen remains undetermined. General study findings and limits: Patients shared about 30 CD8+ CDR3 sequences with controls. No significant patient-versus-control difference appeared in CD8+ Simpson's diversity.

With V trimmed by 4 bases and J by 4 bases, 13 bases remained unmatched. Germline V gene lookup returns CDR1 MNHNS and CDR2 SASEGT. The CDR3 is 17 residues long. Profiles of TCR beta VDJ and CDR3 were generated from a genomic DNA template. TCRdb used MiXCR to reprocess the reads, holding one entry per CDR3 protein. This table holds about 180,000 distinct CDR3 sequences, approximately 49% found once. The gene calls are TRBV6-1 and TRBJ2-3; 8 bases are a match to TRBD2. Input material: sorted CD4+, CD8+, or CD8+CD57+ T cells (not recorded which) from PBMCs. This receptor was obtained from a human donor in good health. CDR3 bases: TGTGCCAGCAGTGCTCCGGCGGGCCGGGAGGGGCCAGATACGCAGTATTTT. It translates to CASSAPAGREGPDTQYF.